The rows below give T cell receptor beta chains drawn from one sample of a study of T cell changes during pregnancy in multiple sclerosis. Data came from immunoSEQ multiplex PCR; TCRdb stores just in-frame clones and leaves some out. The sample records 70,000 to 95,000 clones, approximately 94% being singletons. The source was peripheral blood, collected in the third trimester of pregnancy. These receptors all stem from a female donor with multiple sclerosis, enrolled in a pregnancy study. Both conserved end residues are part of each CDR3. A D gene is named only where the DNA matches it firmly. Rows give clone size only sometimes, using once, few, many, or a class for an expanded clone.

d_gene: .
j_gene: TRBJ1-4
abundance: .
v_gene: TRBV28
CDR3nt: TGTGCCAGCAGTTTAATACAGGGTAATGAAAAACTGTTTTTT
CDR3aa: CASSLIQGNEKLFF

d_gene: TRBD2
j_gene: TRBJ2-1
abundance: .
v_gene: TRBV5-1
CDR3nt: TGCGCCAGCAGCTTCCGAGCGGGAGATGAGCAGTTCTTC
CDR3aa: CASSFRAGDEQFF

d_gene: .
j_gene: TRBJ2-1
abundance: once
v_gene: TRBV28
CDR3nt: TGTGCCAGCAGTACGGGACTGCGGTACAATGAGCAGTTCTTC
CDR3aa: CASSTGLRYNEQFF

d_gene: .
j_gene: TRBJ2-5
abundance: .
v_gene: TRBV29-1
CDR3nt: TGCAGCGTTGACCCACGAGGGTACCAAGAGACCCAGTACTTC
CDR3aa: CSVDPRGYQETQYF

d_gene: TRBD1
j_gene: TRBJ2-1
abundance: .
v_gene: TRBV10-3
CDR3nt: TGTGCCATCAGAGAGGACAGGAGGATCTACAATGAGCAGTTCTTC
CDR3aa: CAIREDRRIYNEQFF

d_gene: .
j_gene: TRBJ1-2
abundance: .
v_gene: TRBV7-9
CDR3nt: TGTGCCAGCAGCTCAGGGCGGCCTAACTATGGCTACACCTTC
CDR3aa: CASSSGRPNYGYTF

d_gene: .
j_gene: TRBJ2-1
abundance: .
v_gene: TRBV5-1
CDR3nt: TGCGCCAGCAGCTTGGGGGCGGGGGCTTCCTACAATGAGCAGTTCTTC
CDR3aa: CASSLGAGASYNEQFF

d_gene: .
j_gene: TRBJ2-1
abundance: .
v_gene: TRBV19
CDR3nt: TGTGCCAGTAGTAGGAGAGGGACGGGGCTAGGGGGTTCCCACAATGAGCAGTTCTTC
CDR3aa: CASSRRGTGLGGSHNEQFF

d_gene: .
j_gene: TRBJ2-3
abundance: .
v_gene: TRBV29-1
CDR3nt: TGCAGCGTCTACCGGGACAAGGGGGTTTTT
CDR3aa: CSVYRDKGVF

d_gene: .
j_gene: TRBJ2-1
abundance: .
v_gene: TRBV7-9
CDR3nt: TGTGCCAGCAGCGCCAGGGGTAATTACAATGAGCAGTTCTTC
CDR3aa: CASSARGNYNEQFF

d_gene: TRBD1
j_gene: TRBJ2-1
abundance: .
v_gene: TRBV28
CDR3nt: TGTGCCAGCAGCCCGGACAGGTTGCGGAAAAATGAGCAGTTCTTC
CDR3aa: CASSPDRLRKNEQFF

d_gene: TRBD2
j_gene: TRBJ2-5
abundance: once
v_gene: TRBV19
CDR3nt: TGTGCCAGTAGTAGACTAGCGGGAGGGGCGGAGACCCAGTACTTC
CDR3aa: CASSRLAGGAETQYF

d_gene: TRBD1
j_gene: TRBJ2-6
abundance: .
v_gene: TRBV19
CDR3nt: TGTGCCAGTGGGGACAGTTTCTCTGGGGCCAACGTCCTGACTTTC
CDR3aa: CASGDSFSGANVLTF

d_gene: .
j_gene: TRBJ1-1
abundance: many
v_gene: TRBV19
CDR3nt: TGTGCCAGTAGTACAATCTCGACAGATACCGCGAACACTGAAGCTTTCTTT
CDR3aa: CASSTISTDTANTEAFF

d_gene: TRBD1
j_gene: TRBJ1-3
abundance: once
v_gene: TRBV5-4
CDR3nt: TGTGCCAGCAGCTACGGGACAGCCCGTGGAAACACCATATATTTT
CDR3aa: CASSYGTARGNTIYF

d_gene: TRBD1
j_gene: TRBJ1-2
abundance: .
v_gene: TRBV6-5
CDR3nt: TGTGCCAGCAAGGGGGGACAGGGGTTCTATGGCTACACCTTC
CDR3aa: CASKGGQGFYGYTF

d_gene: .
j_gene: TRBJ2-7
abundance: .
v_gene: TRBV11-2
CDR3nt: TGTGCCAGCAGCCTCCGGGACTACGAGCAGTACTTC
CDR3aa: CASSLRDYEQYF

d_gene: .
j_gene: TRBJ2-6
abundance: .
v_gene: TRBV19
CDR3nt: TGTGCCAGTAGTGCGACTGCTCACGATTCTGGGGCCAACGTCCTGACTTTC
CDR3aa: CASSATAHDSGANVLTF

d_gene: .
j_gene: TRBJ2-5
abundance: .
v_gene: TRBV6-4
CDR3nt: TGTGCCAGCAGCAAAGAGACCCAGTACTTC
CDR3aa: CASSKETQYF

d_gene: TRBD2
j_gene: TRBJ2-7
abundance: once
v_gene: TRBV2
CDR3nt: TGTGCCAGCGCTTATTGGACTAGCGGCTCCTACGAGCAGTACTTC
CDR3aa: CASAYWTSGSYEQYF